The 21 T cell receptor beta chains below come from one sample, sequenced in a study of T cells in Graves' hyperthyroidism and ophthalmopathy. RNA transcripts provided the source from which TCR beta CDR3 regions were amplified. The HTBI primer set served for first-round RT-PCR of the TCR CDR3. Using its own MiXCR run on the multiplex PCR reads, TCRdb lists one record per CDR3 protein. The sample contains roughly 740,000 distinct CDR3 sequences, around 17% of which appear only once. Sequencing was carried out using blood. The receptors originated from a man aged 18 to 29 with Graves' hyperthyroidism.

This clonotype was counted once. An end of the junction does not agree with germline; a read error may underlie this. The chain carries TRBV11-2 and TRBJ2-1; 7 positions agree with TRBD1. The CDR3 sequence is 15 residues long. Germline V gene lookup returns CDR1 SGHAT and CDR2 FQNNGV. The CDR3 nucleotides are TGCGCCAGCAGCCAAGACAGGGACGCCTACAATGAGCAGTTCTTC. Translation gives CASSQDRDAYNEQFF.

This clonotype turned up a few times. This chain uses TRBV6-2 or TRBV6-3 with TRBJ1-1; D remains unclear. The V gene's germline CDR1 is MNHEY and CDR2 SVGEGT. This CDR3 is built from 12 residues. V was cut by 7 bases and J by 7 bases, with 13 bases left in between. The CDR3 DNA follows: TGTGCCAGCAAAAAAGGTCTTTATGAAGCTTTCTTT. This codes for CASKKGLYEAFF.

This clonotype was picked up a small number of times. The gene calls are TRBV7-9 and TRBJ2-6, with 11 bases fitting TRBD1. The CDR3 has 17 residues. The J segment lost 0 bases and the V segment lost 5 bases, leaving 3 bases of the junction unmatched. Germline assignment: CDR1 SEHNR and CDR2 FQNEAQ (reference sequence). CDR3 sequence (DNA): TGTGCCAGCAGCGGACAGGGGGCTTTCTCTGGGGCCAACGTCCTGACTTTC. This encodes CASSGQGAFSGANVLTF.

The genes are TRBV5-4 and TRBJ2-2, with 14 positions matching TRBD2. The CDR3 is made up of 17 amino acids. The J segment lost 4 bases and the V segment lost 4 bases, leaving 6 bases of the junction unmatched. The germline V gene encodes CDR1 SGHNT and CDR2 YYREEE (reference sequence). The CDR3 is CASSAGTSGSGTGELFF. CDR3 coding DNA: TGTGCCAGCAGCGCCGGGACTAGCGGGAGTGGCACCGGGGAGCTGTTTTTT.

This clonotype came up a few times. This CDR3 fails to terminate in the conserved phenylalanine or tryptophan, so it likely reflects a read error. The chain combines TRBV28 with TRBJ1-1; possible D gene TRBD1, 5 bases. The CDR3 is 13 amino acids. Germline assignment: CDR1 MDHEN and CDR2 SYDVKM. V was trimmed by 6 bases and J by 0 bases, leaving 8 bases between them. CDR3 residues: CASRWGVNTEAFL. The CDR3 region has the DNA TGTGCCAGCAGGTGGGGGGTGAACACTGAAGCTTTCCTT.

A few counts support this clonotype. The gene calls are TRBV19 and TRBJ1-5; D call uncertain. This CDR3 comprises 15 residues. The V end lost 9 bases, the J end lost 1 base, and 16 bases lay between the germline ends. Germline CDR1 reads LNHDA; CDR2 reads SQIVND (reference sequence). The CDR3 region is CASCLQWESNQPQHF. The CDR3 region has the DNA TGTGCCAGCTGCTTACAGTGGGAAAGCAATCAGCCCCAGCATTTT.

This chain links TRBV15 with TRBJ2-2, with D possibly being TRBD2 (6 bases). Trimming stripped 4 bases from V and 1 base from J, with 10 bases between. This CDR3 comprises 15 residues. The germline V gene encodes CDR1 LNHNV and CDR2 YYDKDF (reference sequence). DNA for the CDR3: TGTGCCACCAGCAACCGGGACTTGAACACCGGGGAGCTGTTTTTT. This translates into CATSNRDLNTGELFF. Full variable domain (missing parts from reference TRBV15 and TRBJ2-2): DAMVIQNPRYQVTQFGKPVTLSCSQTLNHNVMYWYQQKSSQAPKLLFHYYDKDFNNEADTPDNFQSRRPNTSFCFLDIRSPGLGDTAMYLCATSNRDLNTGELFFGEGSRLTVL.

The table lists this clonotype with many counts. In DNA form, the CDR3 reads TGTGCCAGCAGTTCCCGGCTAGCGGGAAACTACAATGAGCAGTTCTTC. Its protein product is CASSSRLAGNYNEQFF. This chain uses TRBV12-3 or TRBV12-4 with TRBJ2-1, with TRBD2 identical over 9 bases. This CDR3 region has 16 residues. V was clipped by 4 bases and J by 3 bases; unmatched bases: 7.

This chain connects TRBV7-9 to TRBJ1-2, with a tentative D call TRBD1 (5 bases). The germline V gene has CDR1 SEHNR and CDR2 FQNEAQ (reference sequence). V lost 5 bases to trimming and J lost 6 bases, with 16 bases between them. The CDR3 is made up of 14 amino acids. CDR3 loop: CASSTGWGSDGYTF. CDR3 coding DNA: TGTGCCAGCAGCACCGGGTGGGGGTCCGATGGCTACACCTTC.

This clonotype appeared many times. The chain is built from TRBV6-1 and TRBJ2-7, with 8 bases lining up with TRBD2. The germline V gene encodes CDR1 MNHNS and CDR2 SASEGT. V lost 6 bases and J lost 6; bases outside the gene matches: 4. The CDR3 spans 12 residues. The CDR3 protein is CASSPSGSEQYF. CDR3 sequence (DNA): TGTGCCAGCAGCCCAAGCGGGAGCGAGCAGTACTTC.

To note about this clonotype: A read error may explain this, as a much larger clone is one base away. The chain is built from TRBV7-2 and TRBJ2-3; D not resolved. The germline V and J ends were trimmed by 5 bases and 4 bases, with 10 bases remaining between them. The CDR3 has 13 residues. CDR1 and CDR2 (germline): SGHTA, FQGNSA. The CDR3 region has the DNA TGTGCCAGCAGCCAGATGCACGCAGATACGCAGTATTTT. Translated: CASSQMHADTQYF. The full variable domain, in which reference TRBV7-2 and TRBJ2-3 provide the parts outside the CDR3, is GAGVSQSPSNKVTEKGKDVELRCDPISGHTALYWYRQSLGQGLEFLIYFQGNSAPDKSGLPSDRFSAERTGGSVSTLTIQRTQQEDSAVYLCASSQMHADTQYFGPGTRLTVL.

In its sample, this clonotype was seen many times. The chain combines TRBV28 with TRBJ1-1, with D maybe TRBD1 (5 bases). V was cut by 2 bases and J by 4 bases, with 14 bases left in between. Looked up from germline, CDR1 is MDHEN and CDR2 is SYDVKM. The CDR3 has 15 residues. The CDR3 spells CASSLRGPGGTEAFF. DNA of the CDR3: TGTGCCAGCAGTTTACGCGGCCCGGGGGGCACTGAAGCTTTCTTT.

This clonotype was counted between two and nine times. The CDR3 sequence is CASSLEWGRFQETQYF. The CDR3 DNA reads TGTGCCAGCAGCTTAGAGTGGGGGCGTTTCCAAGAGACCCAGTACTTC. The chain carries TRBV11-2 and TRBJ2-5, with D perhaps matching TRBD1 (6 bases). The V gene lost 0 bases and the J gene lost 1 base, with 12 bases spanning the gap. The CDR3 extends over 16 amino acids. Germline values: CDR1 SGHAT, CDR2 FQNNGV.

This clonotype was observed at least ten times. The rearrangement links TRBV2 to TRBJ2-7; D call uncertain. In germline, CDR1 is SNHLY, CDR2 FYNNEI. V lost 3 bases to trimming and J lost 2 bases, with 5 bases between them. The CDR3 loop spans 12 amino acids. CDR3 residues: CASSERTYEQYF. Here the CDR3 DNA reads TGTGCCAGCAGTGAGCGGACCTACGAGCAGTACTTC.

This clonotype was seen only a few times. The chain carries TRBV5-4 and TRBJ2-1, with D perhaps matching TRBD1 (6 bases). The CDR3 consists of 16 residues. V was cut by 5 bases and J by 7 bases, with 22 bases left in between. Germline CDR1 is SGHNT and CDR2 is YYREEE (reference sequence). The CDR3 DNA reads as TGTGCCAGCAGGCGAGAACTTTCCGGGACACCGAATGAGCAGTTCTTC. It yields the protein CASRRELSGTPNEQFF.

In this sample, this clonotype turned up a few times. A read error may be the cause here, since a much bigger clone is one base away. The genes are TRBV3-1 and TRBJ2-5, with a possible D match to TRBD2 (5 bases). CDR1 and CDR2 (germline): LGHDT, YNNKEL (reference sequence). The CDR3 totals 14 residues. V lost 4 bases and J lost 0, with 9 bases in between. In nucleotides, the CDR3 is TGTGCCAGCAGCCTCCGACTAAACCAAGAGACCCAGTACTTC. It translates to CASSLRLNQETQYF.

Here the CDR3 DNA reads TGCAGTGCTAGAGCTCCCAGCTCCGGGACTAGAGGCACAGATACGCAGTATTTT. This sequence encodes CSARAPSSGTRGTDTQYF. The chain uses TRBV20-1 and TRBJ2-3; 8 bases match TRBD2. V shed 1 base, J shed 1 base, and the junction held 13 bases outside the gene matches. Germline lookup yields CDR1 DFQATT and CDR2 SNEGSKA (reference sequence). The CDR3 is 18 residues long.

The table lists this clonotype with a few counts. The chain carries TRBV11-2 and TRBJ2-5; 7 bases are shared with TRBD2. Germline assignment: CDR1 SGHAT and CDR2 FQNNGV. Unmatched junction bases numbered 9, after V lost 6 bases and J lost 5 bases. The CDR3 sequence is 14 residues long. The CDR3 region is CASRLGGAGETQYF. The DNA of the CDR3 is TGTGCCAGCAGGTTGGGAGGGGCTGGGGAGACCCAGTACTTC.

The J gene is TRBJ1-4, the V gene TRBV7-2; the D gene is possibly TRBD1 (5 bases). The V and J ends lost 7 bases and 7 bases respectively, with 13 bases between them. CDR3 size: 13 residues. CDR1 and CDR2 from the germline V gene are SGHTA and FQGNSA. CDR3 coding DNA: TGTGCCAGCACACAGCGGGGGGGTGAAAAACTGTTTTTT. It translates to CASTQRGGEKLFF.

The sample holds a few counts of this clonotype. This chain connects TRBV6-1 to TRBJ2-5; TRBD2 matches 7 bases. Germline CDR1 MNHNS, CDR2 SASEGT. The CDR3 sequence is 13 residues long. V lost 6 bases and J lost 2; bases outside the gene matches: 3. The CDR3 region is CASRGTIQETQYF. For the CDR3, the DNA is TGTGCCAGCAGGGGGACTATACAAGAGACCCAGTACTTC.

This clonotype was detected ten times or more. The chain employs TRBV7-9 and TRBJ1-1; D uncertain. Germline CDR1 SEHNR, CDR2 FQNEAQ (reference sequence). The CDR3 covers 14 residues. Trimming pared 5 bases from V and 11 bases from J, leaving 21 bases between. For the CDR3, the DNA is TGTGCCAGCAGCCTCCCCGGGGAGGGTATACTGGCTTTCTTT. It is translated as CASSLPGEGILAFF.